The clone carrying this T cell receptor beta chain came up a few times. Its matching antigen is unknown. These data are taken from a study of cytomegalovirus exposure and HLA in healthy donors. Overall study findings and caveats: Later work showed greater clonal expansion in HLA-associated TCR beta chains than in equally common others. Earlier findings revealed that most TCR beta V segments proved productive either about 90% or about 30% of the time.

Trimming removed 0 bases at V and 4 bases at J, with 14 bases between. The germline gives CDR1 LGHNA, CDR2 YSLEER. The CDR3 has 16 residues. PCR amplification relied on 60 Vbeta primers (plus 13 Jbeta primers). Some clones are missing from TCRdb's copy, which holds only in-frame ones; the method was immunoSEQ multiplex PCR. Of about 150,000 clones in the sample, around 67% were seen once. Sequencing used PBMCs. The gene calls are TRBV4-3 and TRBJ2-3; perhaps TRBD2 as D (6 bases). The source of this sequence is a woman younger than 35 in good health and CMV-seronegative. The CDR3 spells CASSQDRAREADTQYF. The CDR3 DNA reads TGCGCCAGCAGCCAAGATCGGGCCAGGGAGGCAGATACGCAGTATTTT.